Listed below are T cell receptor beta chains from one sample, sequenced in a study of shared clonotypes between healthy human individuals. TCRdb's table, derived via immunoSEQ multiplex PCR, lists solely in-frame clones and lacks some. Of about 2.3 million clones listed, over 90% are singletons. Specimen: naive CD4+ T cells from PBMCs. Receptors originate from a man aged 18 to 29 in good health. Some clones in this sample may be carry-over from other donors' samples. CDR3s include the opening cysteine and the closing phenylalanine or tryptophan. Clone size is given for some rows only: seen once, a few or many times, or a class if the clone is expanded.

clone_size,v_call,cdr3_aa
-,TRBV9,CASSPGRGWDTGELFF
-,TRBV28,CASSLRAGAYEQYF
-,TRBV5-5,CASSLVVALGNTEAFF
-,TRBV11-1,CASRLGGANVLTF
-,TRBV2,CASYTGGYNTGELFF
-,TRBV28,CASSLPTWTSTDTQYF
-,TRBV14,CASSHGDTQYF
-,TRBV7-9,CASSLVQGIREQFF
-,TRBV5-4,CASSSFQGDTDTQYF
-,TRBV15,CATSTRQARGVGTDTQYF
-,TRBV9,CASSVVPGDGEQYF
-,TRBV5-1,CASSLISGPSGNTIYF
-,TRBV28,CASTQPGRNTEAFF
-,TRBV14,CASRAIAANTGELFF
-,TRBV4-3,CASSQDGGQANVLTF
-,TRBV2,CASSETTGGAEAFF
-,TRBV12-5,CASGSLGKATQETQYF
-,TRBV2,CASSTTGDRGSGELFF
-,TRBV7-8,CASSSGTRVVYEQYF
-,TRBV29-1,CSVTDRGRGNYGYTF
-,TRBV5-4,CASSSLAGSDTQYF
-,TRBV6-7,CASPWHPLETQYF
-,TRBV7-9,CASSSMTGLNEQYF
-,TRBV7-6,CASSLSGRWETQYF
-,TRBV9,CASSPSPLHEQYF
-,TRBV5-8,CASSLVGSVALGTEAFF
-,TRBV18,CASSPAGTGRNEQYF
-,TRBV6-4,CASSDSGVDTEAFF
-,TRBV5-4,CASSLDRVGVDGTQYF
-,TRBV28,CASIGSWGTEAFF
few,TRBV18,CASSPGSNQPQHF
few,TRBV6-5,CASSYYMSAAGSGYTF
-,TRBV6-6,CASSPGAAYEQYF
-,TRBV4-2,CASSQRLAEPSQKYF
-,TRBV5-1,CASSLVAGDISGANVLTF
-,TRBV27,CASSQTGYGYTF
once,TRBV7-9,CASTRTSYNEQFF
-,TRBV6-5,CASSYAAGGNQPQHF
-,TRBV11-2,CASSLGGSLAYEQYF
-,TRBV2,CASGGQPWNYGYTF
-,TRBV19,CASSLQGTTTYEQYF
-,TRBV29-1,CSAQRGRDSTYEQYF
-,TRBV7-9,CASSRFRGTGTNTEAFF
-,TRBV5-4,CASSLGSPGELFF
-,TRBV6-5,CASSYRGPNTEAFF
-,TRBV5-1,CASSLSGGVNTEAFF
-,TRBV7-9,CASSLGTGPQETQYF
-,TRBV2,CASRGLAGVSYNEQFF
-,TRBV18,CASSLGQGNTEAFF
-,TRBV2,CASSYDRGETQYF
once,TRBV27,CASSLRGGRNHEQYF
-,TRBV6-6,CASSFHPGTIYF
-,TRBV5-1,CASSPSTGVGEQFF
-,TRBV4-2,CASSRTGTGTNIQYF
-,TRBV2,CASSEGLASYEQYF
-,TRBV29-1,CSVASKGSTDTQYF
-,TRBV11-1,CASSKRDRGPYEQYF
-,TRBV27,CASRSPGTGLDYGYTF
-,TRBV27,CATGKRTGVVHEQYF
-,TRBV5-1,CASSLADGYYGYTF